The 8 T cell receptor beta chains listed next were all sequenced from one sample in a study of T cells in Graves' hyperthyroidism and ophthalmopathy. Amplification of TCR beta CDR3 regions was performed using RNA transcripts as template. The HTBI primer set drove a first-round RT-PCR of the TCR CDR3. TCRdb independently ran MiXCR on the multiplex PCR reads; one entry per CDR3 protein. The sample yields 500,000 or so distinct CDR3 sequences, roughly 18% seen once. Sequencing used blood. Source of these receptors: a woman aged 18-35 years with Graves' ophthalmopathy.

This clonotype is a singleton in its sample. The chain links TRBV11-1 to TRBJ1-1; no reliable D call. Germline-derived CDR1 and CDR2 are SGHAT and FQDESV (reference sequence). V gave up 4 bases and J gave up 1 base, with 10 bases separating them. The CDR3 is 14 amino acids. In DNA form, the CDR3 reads TGTGCCAGCAGCTCGTGGACGCAGAACACTGAAGCTTTCTTT. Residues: CASSSWTQNTEAFF.

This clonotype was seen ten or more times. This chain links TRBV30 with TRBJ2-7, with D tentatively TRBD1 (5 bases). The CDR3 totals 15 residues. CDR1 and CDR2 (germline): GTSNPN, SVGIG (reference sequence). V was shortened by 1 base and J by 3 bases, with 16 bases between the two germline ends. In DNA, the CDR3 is TGTGCCTGGAGTGCTGGGGCAGTACGAAACTACGAGCAGTACTTC. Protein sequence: CAWSAGAVRNYEQYF.

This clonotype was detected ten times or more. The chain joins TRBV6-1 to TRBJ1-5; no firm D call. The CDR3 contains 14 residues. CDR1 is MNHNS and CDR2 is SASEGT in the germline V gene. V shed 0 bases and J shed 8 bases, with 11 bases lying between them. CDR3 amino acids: CASSEAQRREPQHF. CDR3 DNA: TGTGCCAGCAGTGAAGCACAAAGACGGGAGCCCCAGCATTTT.

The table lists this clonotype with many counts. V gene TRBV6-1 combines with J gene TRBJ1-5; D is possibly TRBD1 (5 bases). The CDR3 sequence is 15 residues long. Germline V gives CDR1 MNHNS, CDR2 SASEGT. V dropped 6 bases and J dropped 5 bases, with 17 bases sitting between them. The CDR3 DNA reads TGTGCCAGCAGGTCCGGACATTGGGGTTATCAGCCCCAGCATTTT. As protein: CASRSGHWGYQPQHF.

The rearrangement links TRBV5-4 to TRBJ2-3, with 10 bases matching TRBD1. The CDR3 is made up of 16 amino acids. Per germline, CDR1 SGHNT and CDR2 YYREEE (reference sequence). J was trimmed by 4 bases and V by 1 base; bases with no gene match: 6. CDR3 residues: CASSLLGQGRADTQYF. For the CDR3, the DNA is TGTGCCAGCAGCTTGTTGGGACAGGGGCGCGCAGATACGCAGTATTTT.

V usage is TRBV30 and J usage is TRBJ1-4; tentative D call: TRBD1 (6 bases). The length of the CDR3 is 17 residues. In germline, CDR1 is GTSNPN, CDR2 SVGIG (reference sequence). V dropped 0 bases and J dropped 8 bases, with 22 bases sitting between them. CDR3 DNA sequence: TGTGCCTGGAGTGTCGGGGCAGGGGTAGGCGGAGGGGAAAAACTGTTTTTT. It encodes CAWSVGAGVGGGEKLFF.

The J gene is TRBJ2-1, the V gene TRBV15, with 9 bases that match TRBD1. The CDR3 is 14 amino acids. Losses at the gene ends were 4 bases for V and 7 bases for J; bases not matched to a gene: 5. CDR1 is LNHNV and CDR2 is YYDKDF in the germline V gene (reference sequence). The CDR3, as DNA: TGTGCCACCAGCACAGGGACAGGGTGGAATGAGCAGTTCTTC. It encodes CATSTGTGWNEQFF.

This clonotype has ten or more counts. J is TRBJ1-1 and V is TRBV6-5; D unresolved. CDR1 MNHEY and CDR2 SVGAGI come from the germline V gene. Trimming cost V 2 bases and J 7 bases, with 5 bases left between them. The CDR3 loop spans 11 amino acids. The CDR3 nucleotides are TGTGCCAGCAGTTACCAGCTTGAAGCTTTCTTT. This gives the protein CASSYQLEAFF.